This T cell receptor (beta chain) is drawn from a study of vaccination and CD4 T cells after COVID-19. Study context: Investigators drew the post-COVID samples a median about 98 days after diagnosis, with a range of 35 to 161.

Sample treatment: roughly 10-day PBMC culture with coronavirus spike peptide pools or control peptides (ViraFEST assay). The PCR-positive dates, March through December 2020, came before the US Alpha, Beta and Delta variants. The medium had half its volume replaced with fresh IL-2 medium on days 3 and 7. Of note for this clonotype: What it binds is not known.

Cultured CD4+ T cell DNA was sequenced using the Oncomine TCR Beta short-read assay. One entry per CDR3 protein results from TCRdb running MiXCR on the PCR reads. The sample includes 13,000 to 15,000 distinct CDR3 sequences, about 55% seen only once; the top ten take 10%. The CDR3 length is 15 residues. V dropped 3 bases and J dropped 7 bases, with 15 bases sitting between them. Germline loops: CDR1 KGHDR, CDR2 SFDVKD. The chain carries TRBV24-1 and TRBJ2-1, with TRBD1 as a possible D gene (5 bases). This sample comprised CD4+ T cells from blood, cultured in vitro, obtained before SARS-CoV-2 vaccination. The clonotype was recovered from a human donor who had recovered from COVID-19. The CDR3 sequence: CATSDELRERNEQFF. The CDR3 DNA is TGTGCCACCAGTGATGAGCTCAGGGAAAGGAATGAGCAGTTCTTC.